This T cell receptor (beta chain) appears in the sequencing data of a study of radiotherapy plus CTLA-4 blockade in lung cancer (dated by TCRdb to about 2018). The study in broad terms: Among enrolled patients, 18% had an objective response and approximately 30% reached disease control.

This clone was recorded once. Which antigen it targets is not known. No per-base quality is available; no much larger clone lies one base away. The investigation overall reported the following: After treatment with radiotherapy and ipilimumab, TCR clones that originated in tumors expanded in peripheral blood. Increased serum interferon-beta after radiation, together with early dynamic changes in blood T cell clones, were reported to be the strongest predictors of response.

The library was produced with the immunoSEQ multiplex PCR assay. Held by TCRdb, this immuneACCESS table contains in-frame sequences only and omits some clones. Under half of the omission traces to an unresolved V gene where checked; the cause of the rest is unknown. The sample profile shows fewer than 45,000 clones; approximately 85% of them were found once. The ten biggest clones cover about 6% of the sample. In this study, focal radiation therapy paired with CTLA-4 blockade (ipilimumab) was tested in patients who had chemo-refractory metastatic non-small-cell lung cancer. The receptor was isolated from a human donor with non-small cell lung cancer who had stable disease on radiotherapy plus ipilimumab. The specimen comprised peripheral blood, sampled from a patient treated with radiotherapy plus ipilimumab.

This receptor carries the CDR3 CAISPSGAESEQFF. The DNA reads as follows: TGTGCCATCAGCCCCTCGGGAGCGGAGAGTGAGCAGTTCTTC. The chain employs TRBV10-3 and TRBJ2-1; matching of 6 bases hints at TRBD2 as the D gene. V is reduced by 6 bases and J by 9 bases, leaving a spacing of 18 bases between them. CDR3 length: 14 amino acids, cysteine to phenylalanine. Only the CDR3 part of the read is kept: 42 bases, read in frame from the first base. Based on the germline V gene, the CDR1 and CDR2 sequences are ENHRY and SYGVKD.